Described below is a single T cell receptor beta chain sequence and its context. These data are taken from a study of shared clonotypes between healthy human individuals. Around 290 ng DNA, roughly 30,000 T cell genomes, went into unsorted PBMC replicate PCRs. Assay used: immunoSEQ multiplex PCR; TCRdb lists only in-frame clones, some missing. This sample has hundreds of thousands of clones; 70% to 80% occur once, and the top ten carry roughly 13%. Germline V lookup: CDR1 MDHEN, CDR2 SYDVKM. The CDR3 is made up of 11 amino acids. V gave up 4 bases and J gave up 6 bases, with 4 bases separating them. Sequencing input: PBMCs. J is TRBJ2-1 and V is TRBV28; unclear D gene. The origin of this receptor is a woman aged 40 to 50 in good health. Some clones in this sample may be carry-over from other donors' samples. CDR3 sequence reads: CASSYFNEQFF. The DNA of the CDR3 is TGTGCCAGCAGTTACTTCAATGAGCAGTTCTTC.